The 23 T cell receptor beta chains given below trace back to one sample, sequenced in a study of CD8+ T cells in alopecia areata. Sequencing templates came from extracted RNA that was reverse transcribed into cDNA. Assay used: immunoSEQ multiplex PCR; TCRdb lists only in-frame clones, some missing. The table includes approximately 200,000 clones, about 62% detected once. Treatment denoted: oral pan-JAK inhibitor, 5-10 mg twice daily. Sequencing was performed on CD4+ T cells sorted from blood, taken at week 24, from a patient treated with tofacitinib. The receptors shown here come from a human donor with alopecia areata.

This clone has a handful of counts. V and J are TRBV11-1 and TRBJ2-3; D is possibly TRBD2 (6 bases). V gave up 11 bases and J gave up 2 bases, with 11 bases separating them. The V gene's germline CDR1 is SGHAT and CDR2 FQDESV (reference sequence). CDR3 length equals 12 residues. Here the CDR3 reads CASGADTDTQYF. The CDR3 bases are TGTGCCTCGGGAGCGGACACAGATACGCAGTATTTT.

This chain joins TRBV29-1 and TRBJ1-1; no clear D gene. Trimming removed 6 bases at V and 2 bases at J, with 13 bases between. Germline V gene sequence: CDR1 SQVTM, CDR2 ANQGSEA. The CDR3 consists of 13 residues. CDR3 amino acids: CSVQGSFNTEAFF. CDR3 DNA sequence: TGCAGCGTCCAAGGGAGTTTTAACACTGAAGCTTTCTTT.

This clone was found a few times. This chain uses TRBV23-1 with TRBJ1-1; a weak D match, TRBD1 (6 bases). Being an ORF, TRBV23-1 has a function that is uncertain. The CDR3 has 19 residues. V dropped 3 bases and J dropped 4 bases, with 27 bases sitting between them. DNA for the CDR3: TGCGCCAGCAGTCACTCCAATCGGGTTTCTGTAGGGGGGCTCACTGAAGCTTTCTTT. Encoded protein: CASSHSNRVSVGGLTEAFF.

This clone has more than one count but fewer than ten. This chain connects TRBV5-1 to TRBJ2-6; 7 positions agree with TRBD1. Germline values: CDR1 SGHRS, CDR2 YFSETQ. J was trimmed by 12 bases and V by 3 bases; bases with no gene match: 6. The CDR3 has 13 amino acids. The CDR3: CASSSETGPVLTF. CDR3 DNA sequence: TGCGCCAGCAGCTCGGAGACAGGGCCCGTCCTGACTTTC.

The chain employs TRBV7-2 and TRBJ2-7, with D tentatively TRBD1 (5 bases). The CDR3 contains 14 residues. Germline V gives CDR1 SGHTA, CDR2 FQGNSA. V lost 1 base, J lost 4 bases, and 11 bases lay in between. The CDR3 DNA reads TGTGCCAGCAGCTTAGACAGGTTTGGATACGAGCAGTACTTC. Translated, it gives CASSLDRFGYEQYF.

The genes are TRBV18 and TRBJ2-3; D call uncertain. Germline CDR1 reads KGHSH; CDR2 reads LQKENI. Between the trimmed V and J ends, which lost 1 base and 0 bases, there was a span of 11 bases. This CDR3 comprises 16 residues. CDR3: CASSPRPVTSTDTQYF. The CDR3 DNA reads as TGTGCCAGCTCACCACGGCCAGTAACTAGCACAGATACGCAGTATTTT. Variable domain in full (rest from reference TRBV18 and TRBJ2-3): NAGVMQNPRHLVRRRGQEARLRCSPMKGHSHVYWYRQLPEEGLKFMVYLQKENIIDESGMPKERFSAEFPKEGPSILRIQQVVRGDSAAYFCASSPRPVTSTDTQYFGPGTRLTVL.

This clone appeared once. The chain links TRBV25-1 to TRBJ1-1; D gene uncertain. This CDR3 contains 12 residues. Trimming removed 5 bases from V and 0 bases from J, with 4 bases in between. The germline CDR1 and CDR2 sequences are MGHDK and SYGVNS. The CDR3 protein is CASSSMNTEAFF. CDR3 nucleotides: TGTGCCAGCAGTAGCATGAACACTGAAGCTTTCTTT.

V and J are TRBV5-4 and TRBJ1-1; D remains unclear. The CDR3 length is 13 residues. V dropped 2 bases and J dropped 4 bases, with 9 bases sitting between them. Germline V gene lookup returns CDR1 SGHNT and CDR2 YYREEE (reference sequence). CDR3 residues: CASSFDEGTEAFF. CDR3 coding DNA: TGTGCCAGCAGCTTCGATGAGGGCACTGAAGCTTTCTTT. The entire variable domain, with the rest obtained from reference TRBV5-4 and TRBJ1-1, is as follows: ETGVTQSPTHLIKTRGQQVTLRCSSQSGHNTVSWYQQALGQGPQFIFQYYREEENGRGNFPPRFSGLQFPNYSSELNVNALELDDSALYLCASSFDEGTEAFFGQGTRLTVV.

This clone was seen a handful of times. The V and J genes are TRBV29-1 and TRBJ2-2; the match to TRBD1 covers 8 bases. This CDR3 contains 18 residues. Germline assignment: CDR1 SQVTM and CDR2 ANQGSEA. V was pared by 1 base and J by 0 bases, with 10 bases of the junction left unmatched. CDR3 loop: CSVEAGGYRPANTGELFF. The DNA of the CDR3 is TGCAGCGTTGAAGCAGGGGGCTATAGACCCGCGAACACCGGGGAGCTGTTTTTT.

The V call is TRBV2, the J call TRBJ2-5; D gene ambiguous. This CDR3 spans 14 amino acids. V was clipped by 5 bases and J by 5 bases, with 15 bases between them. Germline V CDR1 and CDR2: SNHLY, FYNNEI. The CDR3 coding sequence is TGTGCCAGCAGTCCCTCCGGGCCTCGGGAGACCCAGTACTTC. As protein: CASSPSGPRETQYF.

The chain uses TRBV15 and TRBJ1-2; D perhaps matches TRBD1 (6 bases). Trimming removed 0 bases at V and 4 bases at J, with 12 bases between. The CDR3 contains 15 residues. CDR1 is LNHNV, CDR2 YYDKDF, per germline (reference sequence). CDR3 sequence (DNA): TGTGCCACCAGCAGAGAGGGGGGCTTGTCCTATGGCTACACCTTC. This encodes CATSREGGLSYGYTF.

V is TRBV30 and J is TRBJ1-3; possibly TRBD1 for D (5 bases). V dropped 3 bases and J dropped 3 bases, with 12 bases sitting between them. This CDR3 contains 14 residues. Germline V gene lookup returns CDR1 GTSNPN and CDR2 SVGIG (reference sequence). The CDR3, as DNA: TGTGCCTGGAGCCCCGGGGCCGGTGGAAACACCATATATTTT. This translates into CAWSPGAGGNTIYF.

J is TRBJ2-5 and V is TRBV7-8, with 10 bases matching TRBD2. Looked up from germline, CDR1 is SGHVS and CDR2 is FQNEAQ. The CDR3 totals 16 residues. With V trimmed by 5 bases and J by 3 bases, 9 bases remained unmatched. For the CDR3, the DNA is TGTGCCAGCAGCATACGGACTAGCGGCACTAAAGAGACCCAGTACTTC. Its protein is CASSIRTSGTKETQYF.

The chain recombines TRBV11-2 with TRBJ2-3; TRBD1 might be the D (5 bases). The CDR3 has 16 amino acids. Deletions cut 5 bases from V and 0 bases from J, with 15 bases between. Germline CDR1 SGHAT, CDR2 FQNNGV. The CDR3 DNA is TGTGCCAGCAGCCCCGCCAAGCAGGGCAGCACAGATACGCAGTATTTT. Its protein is CASSPAKQGSTDTQYF.

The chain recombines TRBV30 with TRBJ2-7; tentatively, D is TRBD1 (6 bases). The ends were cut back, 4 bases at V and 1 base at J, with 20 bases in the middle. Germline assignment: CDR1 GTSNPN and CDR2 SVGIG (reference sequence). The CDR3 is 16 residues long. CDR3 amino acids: CAWTPGQGLASYEQYF. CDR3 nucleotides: TGTGCCTGGACCCCAGGCCAGGGGCTCGCTTCCTACGAGCAGTACTTC.

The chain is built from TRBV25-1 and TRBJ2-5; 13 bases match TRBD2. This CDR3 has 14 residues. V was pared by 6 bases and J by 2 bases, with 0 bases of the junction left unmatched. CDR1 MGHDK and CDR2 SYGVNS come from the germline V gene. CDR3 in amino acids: CASRLAGGQETQYF. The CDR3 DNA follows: TGTGCCAGCAGACTAGCGGGGGGGCAAGAGACCCAGTACTTC.

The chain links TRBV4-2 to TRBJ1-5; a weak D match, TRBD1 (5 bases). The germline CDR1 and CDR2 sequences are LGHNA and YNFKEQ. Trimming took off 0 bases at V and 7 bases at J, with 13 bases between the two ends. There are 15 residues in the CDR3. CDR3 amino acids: CASSQDLGTAQPQHF. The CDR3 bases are TGTGCCAGCAGCCAAGATCTCGGGACGGCGCAGCCCCAGCATTTT.

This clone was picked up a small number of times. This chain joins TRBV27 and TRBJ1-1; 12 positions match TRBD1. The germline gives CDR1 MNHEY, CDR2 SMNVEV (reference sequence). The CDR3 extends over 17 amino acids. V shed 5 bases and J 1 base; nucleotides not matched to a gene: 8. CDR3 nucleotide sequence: TGTGCCAGCAGTCCCCGGGGACAGGGGGCGAGGAACACTGAAGCTTTCTTT. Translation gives CASSPRGQGARNTEAFF.

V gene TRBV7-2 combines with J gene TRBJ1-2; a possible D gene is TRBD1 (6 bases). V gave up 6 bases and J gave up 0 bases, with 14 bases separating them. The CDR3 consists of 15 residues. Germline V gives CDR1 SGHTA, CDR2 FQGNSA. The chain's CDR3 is CASRQGELANYGYTF. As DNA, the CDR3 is TGTGCCAGCAGACAGGGTGAATTGGCTAACTATGGCTACACCTTC.

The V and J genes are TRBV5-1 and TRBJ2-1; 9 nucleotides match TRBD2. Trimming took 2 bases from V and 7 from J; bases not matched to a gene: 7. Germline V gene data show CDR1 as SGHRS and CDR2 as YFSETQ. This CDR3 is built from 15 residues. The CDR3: CASSFSGGGMNEQFF. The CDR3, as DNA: TGCGCCAGCAGCTTTAGCGGGGGAGGTATGAATGAGCAGTTCTTC.

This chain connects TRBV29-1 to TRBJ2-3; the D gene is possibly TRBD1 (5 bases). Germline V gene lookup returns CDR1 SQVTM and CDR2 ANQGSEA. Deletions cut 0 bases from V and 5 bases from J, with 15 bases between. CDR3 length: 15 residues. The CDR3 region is CSVEEGSGYGDTQYF. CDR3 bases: TGCAGCGTTGAAGAAGGCTCAGGGTACGGAGATACGCAGTATTTT.

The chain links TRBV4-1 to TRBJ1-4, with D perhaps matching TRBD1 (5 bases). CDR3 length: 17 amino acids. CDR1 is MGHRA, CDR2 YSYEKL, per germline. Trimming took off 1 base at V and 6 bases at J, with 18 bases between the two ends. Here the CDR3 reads CASSQGMRGRGDEKLFF. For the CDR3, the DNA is TGCGCCAGCAGCCAAGGGATGAGGGGACGGGGCGATGAAAAACTGTTTTTT.

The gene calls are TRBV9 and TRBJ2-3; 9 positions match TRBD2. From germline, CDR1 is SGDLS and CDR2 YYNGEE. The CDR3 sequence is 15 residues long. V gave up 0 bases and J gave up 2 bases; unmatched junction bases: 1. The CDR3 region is CASSVASGNTDTQYF. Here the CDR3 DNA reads TGTGCCAGCAGCGTAGCTAGCGGGAACACAGATACGCAGTATTTT.